The present T cell receptor (beta chain) was sequenced within a study of shared clonotypes between healthy human individuals. Study observations and caveats: Only blood samples were collected, and tissue repertoires likely differ. Clonotypes shared by all four donors outscored non-shared clonotypes in generation probability.

Details on this clone: What it binds is unknown.

Germline-derived CDR1 and CDR2 are SGHDT and YYEEEE. Trimming removed 4 bases from V and 4 bases from J, with 22 bases in between. The CDR3 length is 17 residues. CD8 cells classed as naive were CD45RO-negative and positively selected for CCR7, excluding terminally differentiated effector memory CD45RA+ cells. The authors split each subset's genomic DNA evenly across several immunoSEQ plates. Per the study methods: Sequence data from immunoSEQ were junction-only and lacked quality scores; consequently, filtering differed. TCRdb's table, derived via immunoSEQ multiplex PCR, lists solely in-frame clones and lacks some. V and J calls plus clone size are reproduced from that table; the DNA served to infer D and trimming. The sample includes about 2.2 million clones, 80% to 95% of them seen just once.

The chain combines TRBV5-6 with TRBJ2-3; D could derive from TRBD1 or TRBD2 (5 bases each). The clonotype was recovered from a man younger than 35 in good health. Some clones in this sample may be carry-over from other donors' samples. The source material was naive CD8+ T cells from PBMCs. The CDR3 nucleotides are TGTGCCAGCAGCAATCGACAGACAACCTTGGGGGCAGATACGCAGTATTTT. Amino acids: CASSNRQTTLGADTQYF.